This TCR beta chain was sequenced during a study of blood T cell repertoires in COVID-19. The CDR3 contains 15 residues. With 6 bases clipped from V and 2 bases from J, the junction kept 8 bases outside the gene matches. Germline V CDR1 and CDR2: MNHEY, SVGEGT. The method was immunoSEQ multiplex PCR; TCRdb's version includes in-frame clones alone and lacks a portion of them. The top ten clones hold 2.6% of a sample with over 40,000 clones, about 80% of them seen once. The TCR originated in an older woman with acute or convalescent COVID-19. The rearrangement uses TRBV6-2 or TRBV6-3 and TRBJ1-2, with 8 bases identical to TRBD1. The specimen sequenced was peripheral blood. The CDR3 loop is CASSFLQGENYGYTF. The CDR3 DNA reads as TGTGCCAGCAGCTTCCTACAGGGGGAGAACTATGGCTACACCTTC.